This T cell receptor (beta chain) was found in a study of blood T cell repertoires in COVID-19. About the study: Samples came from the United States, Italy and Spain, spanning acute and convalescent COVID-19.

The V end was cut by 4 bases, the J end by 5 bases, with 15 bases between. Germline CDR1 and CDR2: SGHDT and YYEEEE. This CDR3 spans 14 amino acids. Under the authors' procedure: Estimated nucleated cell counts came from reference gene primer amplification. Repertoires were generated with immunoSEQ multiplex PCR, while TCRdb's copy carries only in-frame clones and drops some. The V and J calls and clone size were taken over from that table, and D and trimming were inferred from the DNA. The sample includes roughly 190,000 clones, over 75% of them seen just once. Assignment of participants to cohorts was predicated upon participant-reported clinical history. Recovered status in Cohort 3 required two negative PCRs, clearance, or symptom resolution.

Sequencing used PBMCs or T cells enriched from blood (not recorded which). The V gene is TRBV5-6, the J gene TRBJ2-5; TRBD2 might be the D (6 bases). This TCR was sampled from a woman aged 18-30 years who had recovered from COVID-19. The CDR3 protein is CASSRSYGSETQYF. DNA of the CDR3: TGTGCCAGCAGCCGAAGTTACGGGAGCGAGACCCAGTACTTC.